The entry below describes one TCR beta chain. The antigen is undetermined. Every participating donor contributed 7.5 to 10 milliliters of peripheral blood through a draw. These data belong to a study of blood T cells in healthy people across ages. Looking at the study overall: With template switching, about one barcoded beta molecule was captured per two T cells.

Primed by a sample-barcoded 5' primer and a J-beta primer mix, a second PCR proceeded for about 7 to 11 cycles. MiXCR was run by TCRdb on the 5' RACE reads, yielding one entry per CDR3 protein. The sample holds hundreds of thousands of distinct CDR3 sequences, about 62% seen once. General study findings and limits: PBMCs that were unsorted prevented a conclusive naive versus antigen-experienced comparison.

The TCR sequence derives from a man younger than 45 in good health. The material sequenced was blood.

The CDR3 spells CASSLGLSDGNYGYTF. Here the CDR3 DNA reads TGTGCCAGCAGCTTAGGTCTCTCGGACGGGAACTATGGCTACACCTTC. The rearrangement uses TRBV5-6 and TRBJ1-2; D is undetermined. The CDR3 contains 16 residues. Per the germline V gene, CDR1 is SGHDT and CDR2 is YYEEEE. The V and J ends lost 2 bases and 2 bases respectively, with 16 bases between them. The full variable domain, in which reference TRBV5-6 and TRBJ1-2 provide the parts outside the CDR3, is DAGVTQSPTHLIKTRGQQVTLRCSPKSGHDTVSWYQQALGQGPQFIFQYYEEEERQRGNFPDRFSGHQFPNYSSELNVNALLLGDSALYLCASSLGLSDGNYGYTFGSGTRLTVV.